The subject of this entry is one TCR beta chain. No antigen is known for it. Base quality data are lacking; no much larger clone is found one base away. The TCR beta CDR3 regions were amplified from RNA transcripts. A first-round RT-PCR of the TCR CDR3 used the HTBI primer set with the Qiagen OneStep RT-PCR kit. A second multiplex PCR round built the libraries, followed by size selection and purification. Sequencing of the libraries was done on an Illumina HiSeq2000 using paired-end 100 bp reads. Per the authors' processing: Raw data were processed with SOAPnuke, discarding reads with adapters, uncalled bases, mean Phred below 15, or no exact constant-primer or identifier match. COPE v1.2.5 was used to merge high-quality paired reads, and clonotypes were defined as unique nucleotide sequences. MiTCR v1.1 was used to align the clonotypes against IMGT TRBV, TRBD and TRBJ reference segments. Analysis was restricted to V-J combinations with a frequency above 0.0001, which covered roughly 99% of repertoires. A TCS score was defined as the ratio between F50 (clonal expansion) and ExV (chaos), using BLOSUM62-based TCRdist between CDR3 peptides within each V-J. Welch's t-statistics and random forest reduced 500 to 650 V-J features to 13, which were used in a naive Bayes classifier (R e1071). TCRdb trimmed public reads at Q25 via fastp, called clones via MiXCR and kept in-frame beta chains. Rows merge per CDR3 protein into single entries with the most common DNA and genes. In this record, the V and J calls reflect TCRdb's handling and not the investigators' own analysis. Here the sample has over 700,000 distinct CDR3 sequences; around 19% occur a single time. Approximately 15% of the sample lies in the top ten.

The source of the sample is a study of T cells in Graves' hyperthyroidism and ophthalmopathy (dated by TCRdb to the late 2010s). As for the study more broadly: Peripheral blood was collected at initial diagnosis, before any treatment. A discovery cohort of 95 to 100 patients, approximately 45 with Graves' ophthalmopathy and 55 to 60 with stable Graves' hyperthyroidism, was used to find distinguishing TCR V-J signatures. Prospective prediction of ophthalmopathy was tested in an independent validation cohort consisting of roughly 20 hyperthyroidism patients and more than 15 patients who later progressed to ophthalmopathy. The approximately 98 discovery patients were randomly divided into training and test sets at a 7:3 ratio. In about six Graves' hyperthyroidism patients, the study also compared T-cell repertoires from thyroid tissue with T-cell repertoires from blood. After sampling, hyperthyroidism patients received methimazole starting at 30 mg daily, and ophthalmopathy patients received high-dose intravenous methylprednisolone. The paper describes TCR Vbeta CDR3 sequencing of about 140 peripheral blood samples, made up of 43 ophthalmopathy patients, roughly 80 hyperthyroidism patients and 17 progressor patients. Broader findings and caveats from the paper: Blood samples also contained most of the expanded thyroid clonotypes (frequency above 0.001), which suggests that blood repertoires may reflect thyroid immune responses. Sample size was not statistically predetermined, and blinding of investigators to group allocation was not performed. Ophthalmopathy was separated from stable hyperthyroidism by a 13 V-J signature model, with 85% to 90% sensitivity and around 81% specificity obtained in cross-validation and 80%/75% obtained in testing. In validation, progression to ophthalmopathy was predicted by the model with about 70% sensitivity and just over 72% specificity, a median of around 5.9 months before onset.

Hyperthyroidism patients were newly diagnosed, with disease duration under 2 months, and aged 18 to 65 years. Exclusion was applied to patients with uncontrolled infections, other autoimmune diseases, pregnancy or lactation. Diagnoses were established on the basis of clinical symptoms, serum thyroxine and TRAb, thyroid ultrasound, and orbital computed tomography. Blood from progressor patients was collected at the time of first diagnosis with hyperthyroidism, before any ophthalmopathy symptoms had appeared. PBMCs were separated from 7.5 to 10 ml of fresh peripheral blood using Ficoll-Paque density gradient centrifugation. Progressor patients were initially diagnosed with Graves' hyperthyroidism and developed ophthalmopathy during follow-up. Total RNA was extracted with Trizol reagent, and quality was checked on an Agilent 2100 Bioanalyzer. Counted from cysteine to phenylalanine, this CDR3 has 16 amino acids. Only the CDR3 portion is preserved as DNA: 48 bases, with reading frame beginning at the first base. CDR1 and CDR2 were assigned from the germline V gene (reference sequence) as SGHNT and YYREEE. V is cut by 0 bases and J by 3 bases, and the space between the germline ends is 16 bases.

Material: blood. The sequence derives from a woman aged 45 to 65 with Graves' hyperthyroidism that later progressed to Graves' ophthalmopathy. The receptor chain draws on TRBV5-4 and TRBJ2-7, with TRBD1 tentatively as D gene (7 bases match). The sequenced DNA: TGTGCCAGCAGCTTGGCCTCGGCAGGGGGGATCTACGAGCAGTACTTC. It translates as CASSLASAGGIYEQYF.